A selection of T cell receptor beta chains follows, all from one sample in a study of blood T cells in healthy people across ages. TCRdb re-called the 5' RACE reads with MiXCR, one entry per CDR3 protein. The data contain fewer than 750,000 distinct CDR3 sequences, around half of them singletons. Input material: blood. The receptors shown here come from a man at least 80 years old in good health. Each CDR3 is given with its conserved first and last residue. D genes are given only for firm matches. Size tells how often a clone was seen (once, few, many) or the class of an expanded clone, and some rows leave it out.

d_call clone_size j_call v_call cdr3_aa cdr3_nt
TRBD2 - TRBJ2-4 TRBV28 CASNYAGGKNIQYF TGTGCCAGCAATTATGCGGGAGGCAAAAACATTCAGTACTTC
TRBD1 - TRBJ2-5 TRBV9 CASSPGTEGEQYF TGTGCCAGCAGCCCGGGGACAGAAGGTGAGCAGTACTTC
TRBD1 few TRBJ2-3 TRBV20-1 CSARDDRDPTSTDTQYF TGCAGTGCTAGAGACGACAGGGATCCTACTAGCACAGATACGCAGTATTTT
- few TRBJ2-1 TRBV20-1 CSARGPGNEQFF TGCAGTGCTAGAGGACCGGGCAATGAGCAGTTCTTC
TRBD2 - TRBJ2-3 TRBV7-9 CASSPPVTSGSTTDTQYF TGTGCCAGCAGCCCTCCCGTGACTAGCGGGAGTACTACAGATACGCAGTATTTT
- few TRBJ2-3 TRBV14 CASSQERAGTQYF TGTGCCAGCAGCCAAGAGAGGGCGGGTACGCAGTATTTT
TRBD1 many TRBJ1-1 TRBV10-3 CAITRGQRNTEAFF TGTGCCATCACCCGGGGACAGCGGAACACTGAAGCTTTCTTT
TRBD2 - TRBJ2-1 TRBV7-9 CASSSRAGGNTLPRDEQFF TGTGCCAGCAGCTCCCGGGCCGGGGGGAATACACTCCCTCGGGATGAGCAGTTCTTC
- - TRBJ2-1 TRBV5-6 CASSVGTLETQFF TGTGCCAGCAGCGTAGGAACACTCGAGACCCAGTTCTTC
- many TRBJ2-1 TRBV29-1 CSVEGQAYNEQFF TGCAGCGTTGAAGGACAGGCCTACAATGAGCAGTTCTTC
- - TRBJ2-6 TRBV6-6 CASSATANVLTF TGTGCCAGCTCCGCTACCGCCAACGTCCTGACTTTC
- few TRBJ2-5 TRBV6-6 CASILTGANTEQYF TGTGCCAGCATATTGACTGGAGCAAACACTGAGCAGTACTTC
- - TRBJ2-1 TRBV9 CASSVGAGVYNEQFF TGTGCCAGCAGCGTAGGGGCAGGGGTCTACAATGAGCAGTTCTTC
- - TRBJ1-2 TRBV9 CASSVAEGHWGYTF TGTGCCAGCAGCGTAGCAGAGGGGCACTGGGGCTACACCTTC
TRBD1 - TRBJ1-4 TRBV28 CASNSVDRVGEKLFF TGTGCCAGCAACTCCGTGGACAGGGTTGGCGAAAAACTGTTTTTT
- few TRBJ1-1 TRBV5-1 CASSPGLIGAEAFF TGCGCCAGCAGCCCGGGCCTGATAGGAGCTGAAGCTTTCTTT
- - TRBJ2-7 TRBV7-2 CASSLVLAGGNYEQYF TGTGCCAGCAGCTTAGTTCTTGCAGGCGGGAACTACGAGCAGTACTTC
TRBD2 many TRBJ2-7 TRBV7-2 CASSPSGGYEQYF TGTGCCAGCAGCCCATCGGGAGGGTACGAGCAGTACTTC
TRBD1 few TRBJ2-7 TRBV20-1 CSARNRGYEQYF TGCAGTGCTAGGAACAGGGGCTACGAGCAGTACTTC
- many TRBJ2-5 TRBV6-5 CASSKGVAQETQYF TGTGCCAGCAGTAAAGGGGTGGCCCAAGAGACCCAGTACTTC
- few TRBJ2-2 TRBV7-9 CASRATGANTGELFF TGTGCCAGCAGGGCTACCGGAGCGAACACCGGGGAGCTGTTTTTT
- few TRBJ1-6 TRBV12-3/TRBV12-4 CASSATTGSPLHF TGTGCCAGCAGTGCTACGACAGGTTCACCCCTCCACTTT
- - TRBJ1-1 TRBV11-2 CASSFPGGSRGNTEAFF TGTGCCAGCAGCTTCCCCGGAGGTAGCAGGGGAAACACTGAAGCTTTCTTT
TRBD2 - TRBJ2-5 TRBV27 CASSSLNLGLAGVQETQYF TGTGCCAGCAGTTCCCTCAACCTTGGACTAGCGGGGGTACAAGAGACCCAGTACTTC
- - TRBJ2-7 TRBV6-2/TRBV6-3 CASKTPSGSYEQYF TGTGCCAGCAAAACACCCAGCGGCAGTTACGAGCAGTACTTC
- few TRBJ1-1 TRBV6-5 CASSSGQGHHKGTEAFF TGTGCCAGCAGTTCGGGCCAAGGGCACCACAAAGGGACTGAAGCTTTCTTT
TRBD2 many TRBJ2-1 TRBV6-5 CASSPRLADNEQFF TGTGCCAGCAGTCCTCGACTAGCGGACAATGAGCAGTTCTTC
TRBD2 once TRBJ2-7 TRBV7-2 CASSPLGEGREDEQYF TGTGCCAGCAGCCCCCTTGGGGAAGGGCGGGAGGACGAGCAGTACTTC
TRBD1 - TRBJ1-1 TRBV12-3/TRBV12-4 CASTSQGGANTEAFF TGTGCCAGCACCTCCCAGGGGGGTGCGAACACTGAAGCTTTCTTT
- many TRBJ2-7 TRBV5-1 CASSFTPALADEQYF TGCGCCAGCAGCTTTACCCCAGCCTTAGCGGACGAGCAGTACTTC
TRBD1 - TRBJ1-2 TRBV20-1 CSAPATGGYRGYTF TGCAGTGCTCCCGCGACAGGGGGATATCGCGGCTACACCTTC
TRBD2 few TRBJ2-3 TRBV7-2 CASSPRGTNTQYF TGTGCCAGCAGCCCACGGGGGACTAATACGCAGTATTTT
- - TRBJ2-3 TRBV29-1 CSVEDRVSRNTQYF TGCAGCGTCGAGGACAGAGTCAGTCGGAATACGCAGTATTTT
- - TRBJ2-1 TRBV20-1 CSARDLREWYNEQFF TGCAGTGCTAGAGATTTGCGGGAATGGTACAATGAGCAGTTCTTC
- many TRBJ2-1 TRBV6-6 CASRDSKVGEQFF TGTGCCAGCAGAGACTCTAAGGTCGGTGAGCAGTTCTTC
TRBD1 - TRBJ1-2 TRBV28 CASSPGGDGYTF TGTGCCAGCAGTCCAGGGGGCGATGGCTACACCTTC
- - TRBJ2-7 TRBV28 CASRTTLGAGNDEQYF TGTGCCAGCAGAACTACCCTTGGGGCAGGGAACGACGAGCAGTACTTC
- many TRBJ1-4 TRBV6-5 CASSYSIAGARGTNEKLFF TGTGCCAGCAGTTACTCGATAGCGGGGGCCCGTGGAACTAATGAAAAACTGTTTTTT
- few TRBJ2-7 TRBV9 CASSVGRLDYEQYF TGTGCCAGCAGCGTAGGGAGGCTAGACTACGAGCAGTACTTC
- - TRBJ2-5 TRBV5-1 CASSGNIQETQYF TGCGCCAGCAGTGGGAACATCCAAGAGACCCAGTACTTC
- many TRBJ2-7 TRBV29-1 CSVGTPYEQYF TGCAGCGTTGGGACCCCTTACGAGCAGTACTTC
- - TRBJ1-4 TRBV7-9 CASTLGAGVNEKLFF TGTGCCAGCACCCTAGGGGCAGGGGTTAATGAAAAACTGTTTTTT
TRBD2 once TRBJ2-4 TRBV28 CASSSTGTSGREQYF TGTGCCAGCAGTTCGACCGGGACTAGCGGGAGGGAACAGTACTTC
- few TRBJ2-1 TRBV12-5 CASGLQVSGGSYNEQFF TGTGCTAGTGGTTTGCAGGTTTCCGGGGGCTCCTACAATGAGCAGTTCTTC
- few TRBJ2-5 TRBV12-3/TRBV12-4 CASSSGAQETQYF TGTGCCAGCAGTTCCGGGGCCCAAGAGACCCAGTACTTC
- - TRBJ1-1 TRBV16 CASSQRRVNTEAFF TGTGCCAGCAGCCAAAGGCGAGTGAACACTGAAGCTTTCTTT
TRBD1 - TRBJ1-2 TRBV6-1 CASRLGQGSYGYTF TGTGCCAGCCGCCTTGGACAGGGTAGCTATGGCTACACCTTC
- few TRBJ2-7 TRBV7-3 CASARGTQDYEQYF TGTGCCAGCGCAAGGGGAACTCAGGACTACGAGCAGTACTTC
- - TRBJ2-1 TRBV4-3 CASSQDGGDNEQFF TGCGCCAGCAGCCAAGACGGAGGTGACAATGAGCAGTTCTTC
TRBD1 - TRBJ2-5 TRBV20-1 CSAHPTGGRETQYF TGCAGTGCCCACCCGACAGGGGGGCGCGAGACCCAGTACTTC
TRBD2 few TRBJ2-1 TRBV9 CASTWGLTASYNEQFF TGTGCCAGCACCTGGGGACTAACAGCTTCCTACAATGAGCAGTTCTTC
- - TRBJ2-1 TRBV20-1 CSARGDYNEQFF TGCAGTGCTAGGGGCGACTACAATGAGCAGTTCTTC
TRBD2 - TRBJ2-3 TRBV6-1 CASKRTSGSSGTDTQYF TGTGCCTCCAAGCGGACTAGCGGGAGTTCGGGCACAGATACGCAGTATTTT